Each of the 27 T cell receptor beta chains below was sequenced from the same sample in a study of radiation and T cells in renal cell carcinoma. The time point is: baseline pretreatment blood. Described treatment: 15 Gy SBRT to primary tumor, nephrectomy 4 weeks later. Sequencing was performed with immunoSEQ multiplex PCR; in TCRdb, only in-frame clones are kept and a portion is missing. The table lists 140,000 to 150,000 clones, 88% of them singletons. The sample consisted of blood, taken from a patient whose treatment included radiotherapy and nephrectomy. These receptors all come from a woman in her 70s with renal cell carcinoma.

The chain recombines TRBV7-2 with TRBJ1-2; a possible D gene is TRBD1 (6 bases). V shed 4 bases and J shed 2 bases, with 11 bases lying between them. CDR3 size: 14 residues. CDR1 and CDR2 (germline): SGHTA, FQGNSA. The CDR3 loop is CASSSGDRNYGYTF. The CDR3 nucleotides are TGTGCCAGCAGCTCCGGTGACAGGAACTATGGCTACACCTTC. Together with reference TRBV7-2 and TRBJ1-2, the CDR3 gives the full variable domain: GAGVSQSPSNKVTEKGKDVELRCDPISGHTALYWYRQSLGQGLEFLIYFQGNSAPDKSGLPSDRFSAERTGGSVSTLTIQRTQQEDSAVYLCASSSGDRNYGYTFGSGTRLTVV.

This rearrangement joins TRBV6-5 to TRBJ2-7; 9 nucleotides align to TRBD1. V lost 6 bases, J lost 1 base, and 4 bases stayed unmatched. This CDR3 contains 14 residues. The germline CDR1 and CDR2 sequences are MNHEY and SVGAGI. The CDR3 protein is CASRSGTGSYEQYF. DNA for the CDR3: TGTGCCAGCAGGTCCGGGACAGGGTCCTACGAGCAGTACTTC.

V and J are TRBV6-1 and TRBJ1-2, with D perhaps TRBD1 (5 bases). Germline CDR1 MNHNS, CDR2 SASEGT. CDR3 length equals 14 residues. The V end lost 4 bases, the J end lost 2 bases, and 11 bases lay between the germline ends. CDR3 nucleotides: TGTGCCAGCAGTGGGGGACGGTTAAACTATGGCTACACCTTC. Translation: CASSGGRLNYGYTF.

There are a few counts of this clone. V is TRBV9 and J is TRBJ1-1; D unresolved. Trimming left V 1 base short and J 0 bases short, with 4 bases between. This CDR3 has 13 amino acids. Looked up from germline, CDR1 is SGDLS and CDR2 is YYNGEE. The CDR3: CASSVSVNTEAFF. The CDR3 DNA reads as TGTGCCAGCAGCGTATCAGTGAACACTGAAGCTTTCTTT.

The CDR3 region is CASSQVGQGGNYGYTF. CDR3 coding DNA: TGTGCCAGCAGCCAAGTAGGACAGGGGGGGAACTATGGCTACACCTTC. This chain uses TRBV4-2 with TRBJ1-2; TRBD1 matches at 10 bases. V lost 1 base, J lost 2 bases, and 4 bases stayed unmatched. The CDR3 consists of 16 residues. CDR1 LGHNA and CDR2 YNFKEQ come from the germline V gene.

This clone was counted between two and nine times. The CDR3 DNA reads as TGTGCCAGCACTACCGAAAACATTCAGTACTTC. This sequence encodes CASTTENIQYF. The J gene is TRBJ2-4, the V gene TRBV2; no reliable D call. The CDR3 spans 11 residues. The germline V gene encodes CDR1 SNHLY and CDR2 FYNNEI. With 7 bases removed from V and 5 bases from J, the gap between germline ends came to 6 bases.

The chain has TRBV7-2 and TRBJ2-3; 8 bases match TRBD2. Germline V gene sequence: CDR1 SGHTA, CDR2 FQGNSA. CDR3 size: 17 residues. V was clipped by 3 bases and J by 9 bases; unmatched bases: 17. CDR3 loop: CASSFLQAAGVPKTQYF. DNA for the CDR3: TGTGCCAGCAGCTTTCTCCAGGCAGCGGGGGTACCGAAAACGCAGTATTTT. Filled out from reference TRBV7-2 and TRBJ2-3, the complete variable domain reads GAGVSQSPSNKVTEKGKDVELRCDPISGHTALYWYRQSLGQGLEFLIYFQGNSAPDKSGLPSDRFSAERTGGSVSTLTIQRTQQEDSAVYLCASSFLQAAGVPKTQYFGPGTRLTVL.

This clone was counted a few times. The chain couples TRBV9 to TRBJ1-1, with a possible D match to TRBD1 (5 bases). The CDR3 loop spans 13 amino acids. Trimming removed 0 bases at V and 11 bases at J, with 14 bases between. Germline V gene sequence: CDR1 SGDLS, CDR2 YYNGEE. The CDR3 DNA reads TGTGCCAGCAGCGTAGCGGTGGGGGAGAGTGCTTTCTTT. This gives the protein CASSVAVGESAFF.

The V call is TRBV2, the J call TRBJ2-5, with D perhaps matching TRBD1 (7 bases). Trimming removed 7 bases from V and 5 bases from J, with 17 bases in between. Looked up from germline, CDR1 is SNHLY and CDR2 is FYNNEI. The CDR3 contains 14 residues. CDR3 coding DNA: TGTGCCAGCACCAGGGGGGCCGGGTGGGAGACCCAGTACTTC. Amino acid sequence: CASTRGAGWETQYF.

The rearrangement joins TRBV4-2 to TRBJ1-4; TRBD1 matches at 9 bases. V shed 0 bases, J shed 7 bases, and the junction held 3 bases outside the gene matches. This CDR3 contains 15 residues. From germline, CDR1 is LGHNA and CDR2 YNFKEQ. The CDR3 nucleotides are TGTGCCAGCAGCCAAGAGGACAGGGGACGTGAAAAACTGTTTTTT. This codes for CASSQEDRGREKLFF.

The gene calls are TRBV25-1 and TRBJ2-5; 7 bases are a match to TRBD1. There are 13 residues in the CDR3. Trimming took 8 bases from V and 4 from J; bases not matched to a gene: 7. Germline values: CDR1 MGHDK, CDR2 SYGVNS. CDR3 in amino acids: CASDRVGGETQYF. The CDR3 DNA follows: TGTGCCAGCGACAGGGTTGGTGGAGAGACCCAGTACTTC.

The rearrangement links TRBV15 to TRBJ2-5; weak D call: TRBD1 (6 bases). Germline CDR1 reads LNHNV; CDR2 reads YYDKDF (reference sequence). Trimming shortened V by 5 bases and J by 4 bases, and 26 bases separated the two germline ends. CDR3 length: 18 amino acids. The CDR3 loop reads CATSSQGGGSWRSETQYF. In DNA, the CDR3 is TGTGCCACCAGCTCCCAGGGTGGGGGCAGTTGGAGGTCAGAGACCCAGTACTTC.

V is TRBV11-2 and J is TRBJ2-1; TRBD1 might be the D (6 bases). Trimming removed 7 bases at V and 3 bases at J, with 16 bases between. The CDR3 has 15 amino acids. Germline-derived CDR1 and CDR2 are SGHAT and FQNNGV. CDR3 DNA: TGTGCCAGCACCCCGGGACAACAACGCTACAATGAGCAGTTCTTC. The encoded protein is CASTPGQQRYNEQFF.

This chain joins TRBV7-2 and TRBJ1-2; tentative D call: TRBD1 (5 bases). From germline, CDR1 is SGHTA and CDR2 FQGNSA. Trimming stripped 1 base from V and 4 bases from J, with 10 bases between. The CDR3 runs 14 residues. The CDR3 DNA follows: TGTGCCAGCAGCTTAGTGGTTCAGGGCTATGGCTACACCTTC. This translates into CASSLVVQGYGYTF.

The chain joins TRBV6-6 to TRBJ1-2, with TRBD1 matching 7 bases. The CDR3 has 14 amino acids. With 2 bases clipped from V and 3 bases from J, the junction kept 3 bases outside the gene matches. Germline V gene lookup returns CDR1 MNHNY and CDR2 SVGAGI (reference sequence). The CDR3 bases are TGTGCCAGCAGTTACAAGGGGGCAGACTATGGCTACACCTTC. Its protein product is CASSYKGADYGYTF.

This clone was counted between two and nine times. The rearrangement links TRBV30 to TRBJ1-4, with D unresolved. CDR1 is GTSNPN, CDR2 SVGIG, per germline (reference sequence). CDR3 size: 13 residues. The V and J ends lost 1 base and 7 bases respectively, with 10 bases between them. The chain's CDR3 is CAWSGLSGEKLFF. In nucleotides, the CDR3 is TGTGCCTGGAGTGGACTAAGTGGTGAAAAACTGTTTTTT.

The chain is built from TRBV6-5 and TRBJ2-7; tentatively, D is TRBD2 (7 bases). V lost 6 bases to trimming and J lost 7 bases, with 19 bases between them. The length of the CDR3 is 14 residues. The germline gives CDR1 MNHEY, CDR2 SVGAGI. This CDR3 is CASRGGADSKEQYF. CDR3 nucleotides: TGTGCCAGCAGGGGGGGGGCCGATTCCAAAGAGCAGTACTTC.

As for this clone: A read error may account for a junction end that differs from germline. The chain is built from TRBV20-1 and TRBJ2-7; perhaps TRBD1 as D (6 bases). Germline assignment: CDR1 DFQATT and CDR2 SNEGSKA (reference sequence). CDR3 length: 11 residues. CDR3: CSASSDRTVHF. The CDR3 bases are TGCAGTGCTAGTTCCGACAGGACGGTGCACTTC.

V gene TRBV2 combines with J gene TRBJ2-7, with D maybe TRBD1 (6 bases). Germline V gene sequence: CDR1 SNHLY, CDR2 FYNNEI. Trimming left V 11 bases short and J 0 bases short, with 17 bases between. The CDR3 spans 14 residues. CDR3 sequence: CAGYRDIYSYEQYF. In nucleotides, the CDR3 is TGTGCCGGATACCGGGACATTTACTCCTACGAGCAGTACTTC.

V is TRBV15 and J is TRBJ2-1; 8 positions match TRBD2. J gave up 5 bases and V 2 bases, and 5 bases lay outside the gene matches. The CDR3 is 15 amino acids. Per the germline V gene, CDR1 is LNHNV and CDR2 is YYDKDF (reference sequence). In DNA form, the CDR3 reads TGTGCCACCAGCAGACGACCGGGAGGGAACAATGAGCAGTTCTTC. Translating it yields CATSRRPGGNNEQFF.

V is TRBV9 and J is TRBJ2-5, with no clear D. V was trimmed by 4 bases and J by 5 bases, leaving 12 bases between them. CDR1 and CDR2 from the germline V gene are SGDLS and YYNGEE. This CDR3 contains 13 residues. The CDR3 sequence: CASSPSFQETQYF. In DNA form, the CDR3 reads TGTGCCAGCAGCCCCTCATTCCAGGAGACCCAGTACTTC.

This chain links TRBV19 with TRBJ1-5; TRBD1 matches 7 bases. With V trimmed by 6 bases and J by 0 bases, 8 bases remained unmatched. The CDR3 has 16 amino acids. Germline-derived CDR1 and CDR2 are LNHDA and SQIVND (reference sequence). The CDR3, as DNA: TGTGCCAGTAGGGGCAGGGGGGTATATAGCAATCAGCCCCAGCATTTT. This codes for CASRGRGVYSNQPQHF.

This sequence joins TRBV30 and TRBJ2-1, with 7 bases identical to TRBD2. Germline assignment: CDR1 GTSNPN and CDR2 SVGIG (reference sequence). The CDR3 spans 14 residues. The junction had 5 bases not matched to a gene; V was cut back by 5 bases and J by 1 base. The CDR3 DNA reads as TGTGCCTGGCTTGCGGGGGTATCCTACAATGAGCAGTTCTTC. Its protein product is CAWLAGVSYNEQFF.

This chain connects TRBV11-2 to TRBJ2-7; a weak D match, TRBD1 (6 bases). Germline V lookup: CDR1 SGHAT, CDR2 FQNNGV. The CDR3 has 13 amino acids. Trimming removed 1 base from V and 2 bases from J, with 6 bases in between. CDR3 region: CASSLGTAYEQYF. CDR3 bases: TGTGCCAGCAGCTTAGGGACAGCCTACGAGCAGTACTTC.

The V call is TRBV23-1, the J call TRBJ2-7; TRBD1 matches at 12 bases. TRBV23-1 is annotated as an ORF whose role is uncertain. The CDR3 runs to 15 residues. V lost 3 bases to trimming and J lost 10 bases; unmatched junction nucleotides: 10. The CDR3: CASSQSGQGAREQYF. Here the CDR3 DNA reads TGCGCCAGCAGTCAGTCGGGACAGGGGGCTAGAGAACAGTACTTC.

J is TRBJ1-6 and V is TRBV7-9; D is unclear. This CDR3 comprises 14 residues. Trimming shortened V by 5 bases and J by 8 bases, and 13 bases separated the two germline ends. Germline lookup yields CDR1 SEHNR and CDR2 FQNEAQ (reference sequence). CDR3 nucleotides: TGTGCCAGCAGCCAAGGGAGCTCCTATTCACCCCTCCACTTT. Protein sequence: CASSQGSSYSPLHF.

The chain joins TRBV5-6 to TRBJ1-3; D unclear. Trimming shortened V by 0 bases and J by 0 bases, and 7 bases separated the two germline ends. In germline, CDR1 is SGHDT, CDR2 YYEEEE. This CDR3 contains 15 residues. The CDR3 loop reads CASSLAAVSGNTIYF. The CDR3 DNA sequence: TGTGCCAGCAGCTTGGCCGCAGTCTCTGGAAACACCATATATTTT.